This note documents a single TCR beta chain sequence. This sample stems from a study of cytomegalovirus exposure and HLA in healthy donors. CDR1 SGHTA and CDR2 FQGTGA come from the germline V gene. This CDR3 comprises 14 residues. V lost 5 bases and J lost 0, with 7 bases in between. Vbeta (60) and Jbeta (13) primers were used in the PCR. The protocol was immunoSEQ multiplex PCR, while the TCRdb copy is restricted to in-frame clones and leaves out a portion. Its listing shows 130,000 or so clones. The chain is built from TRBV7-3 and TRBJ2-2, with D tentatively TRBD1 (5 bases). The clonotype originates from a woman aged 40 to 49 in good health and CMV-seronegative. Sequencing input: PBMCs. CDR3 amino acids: CASSQQANTGELFF. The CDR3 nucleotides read TGTGCCAGCAGCCAACAGGCGAACACCGGGGAGCTGTTTTTT.